Listed here are 21 T cell receptor beta chains from one sample, sequenced in a study of vaccination effects on CD4 cells after COVID-19. Sequencing was performed with immunoSEQ multiplex PCR; in TCRdb, only in-frame clones are kept and a portion is missing. The data hold 70,000 or so clones, with 78% observed a single time. Expansion with viral peptide pools was applied to antigen-specific CD4+ T cells by the ViraFEST assay prior to sequencing. A 10-day culture period preceded the isolation of CD4+ T cells. The vaccine recipients had no prior SARS-CoV-2 infection, with negative nucleocapsid antibodies. Their target antigens are unknown. Sample: CD4+ T cells from PBMCs cultured with SARS-CoV-2 spike peptides, taken before COVID-19 vaccination. The origin of the receptors is a human donor who received a COVID-19 vaccine.

This chain uses TRBV12-5 with TRBJ2-5; D remains ambiguous. V lost 5 bases and J 5 bases, leaving 6 bases between the germline ends. Germline values: CDR1 LGHNT, CDR2 FRNRAP. This CDR3 contains 11 residues. The CDR3 loop reads CASGAWETQYF. CDR3 bases: TGTGCTAGTGGTGCCTGGGAGACCCAGTACTTC.

This chain joins TRBV15 and TRBJ1-2; unclear D gene. CDR3 size: 15 residues. Trimming cost V 0 bases and J 0 bases, with 8 bases left between them. CDR1 LNHNV and CDR2 YYDKDF come from the germline V gene (reference sequence). CDR3 in DNA: TGTGCCACCAGCAGAGATTTCGGCCCTAACTATGGCTACACCTTC. Its translation: CATSRDFGPNYGYTF.

This clone was seen a single time. The chain uses TRBV18 and TRBJ1-5; TRBD1 is a possible D gene (5 bases). The CDR3 contains 14 residues. Per the germline V gene, CDR1 is KGHSH and CDR2 is LQKENI. Trimming took 5 bases from V and 10 from J, leaving 18 bases between them. CDR3 sequence reads: CASSMTDGASPQHF. CDR3 DNA sequence: TGTGCCAGCTCAATGACAGACGGAGCTAGCCCCCAGCATTTT.

V gene TRBV3-1 (or the pseudogene TRBV3-2) combines with J gene TRBJ1-5; D gene ambiguous. This CDR3 is built from 12 residues. Trimming shortened V by 1 base and J by 4 bases, and 2 bases separated the two germline ends. Germline V lookup: CDR1 LGHDT, CDR2 YNNKEL (reference sequence). CDR3 amino acids: CASSQGNQPQHF. In nucleotides, the CDR3 is TGTGCCAGCAGCCAAGGTAATCAGCCCCAGCATTTT.

Only a few counts were recorded for this clone. The chain employs TRBV7-9 and TRBJ1-5; 8 positions match TRBD1. After removal of 6 bases from V and 5 bases from J, the junction contained 6 bases not matched to a gene. The CDR3 runs to 14 residues. Germline CDR1 SEHNR, CDR2 FQNEAQ (reference sequence). The DNA for the CDR3 is TGTGCCAGCAGACTAAACAGGGGGGATCAGCCCCAGCATTTT. Amino acid sequence: CASRLNRGDQPQHF.

This clone was seen a single time. This chain uses TRBV18 with TRBJ2-2; no clear D gene. CDR3 length equals 13 residues. Trimming stripped 2 bases from V and 7 bases from J, with 8 bases between. Germline values: CDR1 KGHSH, CDR2 LQKENI. The CDR3 DNA reads TGTGCCAGCTCACCATTAAAGAGCGGGGAGCTGTTTTTT. Protein sequence: CASSPLKSGELFF.

The chain carries TRBV3-1 (or the pseudogene TRBV3-2) and TRBJ1-2, with 7 bases fitting TRBD1. V was clipped by 1 base and J by 8 bases; unmatched bases: 4. This CDR3 is built from 13 residues. Germline lookup yields CDR1 LGHDT and CDR2 YNNKEL (reference sequence). The CDR3 loop is CASSQGGGEGYTF. The CDR3 DNA sequence: TGTGCCAGCAGCCAAGGAGGGGGCGAGGGCTACACCTTC.

This clone has more than one count but fewer than ten. The rearrangement uses TRBV2 and TRBJ2-2, with D unclear. Trimming removed 2 bases from V and 2 bases from J, with 9 bases in between. The CDR3 consists of 15 residues. Germline V gene sequence: CDR1 SNHLY, CDR2 FYNNEI. CDR3 protein: CASSELGINTGELFF. The DNA for the CDR3 is TGTGCCAGCAGTGAACTGGGGATTAACACCGGGGAGCTGTTTTTT.

The chain couples TRBV11-3 to TRBJ2-2; 7 nucleotides match TRBD1. V gave up 3 bases and J gave up 5 bases; unmatched junction bases: 0. Germline V lookup: CDR1 SGHNT, CDR2 YENEEA. This CDR3 has 13 amino acids. The CDR3 reads CASSLTGTGELFF. The DNA of the CDR3 is TGTGCCAGCAGCTTGACAGGGACCGGGGAGCTGTTTTTT.

The V gene is TRBV18, the J gene TRBJ2-2, with D maybe TRBD1 (5 bases). V lost 5 bases and J lost 7, with 17 bases in between. Germline CDR1 KGHSH, CDR2 LQKENI. The CDR3 has 15 amino acids. The CDR3 DNA reads TGTGCCAGCTCATTCGACAGATTAGGTGACGGGGAGCTGTTTTTT. Its protein is CASSFDRLGDGELFF.

This clone was counted between two and nine times. V usage is TRBV5-1 and J usage is TRBJ1-3, with TRBD1 matching over 9 bases. The CDR3 is 16 residues long. V gave up 4 bases and J gave up 0 bases; unmatched junction bases: 5. Germline V gene lookup returns CDR1 SGHRS and CDR2 YFSETQ. CDR3 protein: CASSKLDRGSGNTIYF. CDR3 nucleotide sequence: TGCGCCAGCAGCAAATTGGACAGGGGCTCTGGAAACACCATATATTTT.

The genes are TRBV27 and TRBJ2-6, with 8 bases identical to TRBD1. After removal of 4 bases from V and 2 bases from J, the junction contained 1 base not matched to a gene. Looked up from germline, CDR1 is MNHEY and CDR2 is SMNVEV (reference sequence). The CDR3 consists of 15 residues. CDR3 nucleotide sequence: TGTGCCAGCAGTTCCAGGGGGCCTGGGGCCAACGTCCTGACTTTC. It specifies CASSSRGPGANVLTF.

The chain uses TRBV2 and TRBJ2-5; TRBD1 aligns across 9 bases. The CDR3 is made up of 13 amino acids. V gave up 3 bases and J gave up 10 bases; unmatched junction bases: 6. The V gene's germline CDR1 is SNHLY and CDR2 FYNNEI. The CDR3 DNA follows: TGTGCCAGCAGTGATGACAGGGGGTTTGGCCAGTACTTC. It translates to CASSDDRGFGQYF.

V and J are TRBV7-2 and TRBJ2-4, with 15 bases matching TRBD2. V gave up 3 bases and J gave up 5 bases; unmatched junction bases: 2. Germline CDR1 and CDR2: SGHTA and FQGNSA. The CDR3 runs to 16 residues. As DNA, the CDR3 is TGTGCCAGCAGCTTGGGACTAGCGGGGGGTCAAAACATTCAGTACTTC. Translation gives CASSLGLAGGQNIQYF.

The genes are TRBV2 and TRBJ1-2; 7 bases are shared with TRBD1. The CDR3 covers 14 residues. The germline V gene encodes CDR1 SNHLY and CDR2 FYNNEI. V gave up 2 bases and J gave up 8 bases; unmatched junction bases: 8. This CDR3 is CASSERGGQRGYTF. The CDR3 nucleotides read TGTGCCAGCAGTGAAAGGGGGGGACAGCGGGGCTACACCTTC. The full variable domain, completed using reference TRBV2 and TRBJ1-2, is EPEVTQTPSHQVTQMGQEVILRCVPISNHLYFYWYRQILGQKVEFLVSFYNNEISEKSEIFDDQFSVERPDGSNFTLKIRSTKLEDSAMYFCASSERGGQRGYTFGSGTRLTVV.

The rearrangement links TRBV11-1 to TRBJ2-7; the D is unclear. This CDR3 spans 14 amino acids. Germline loops: CDR1 SGHAT, CDR2 FQDESV (reference sequence). The V gene lost 5 bases and the J gene lost 3 bases, with 14 bases spanning the gap. CDR3 amino acids: CASSRYGELYEQYV. In nucleotides, the CDR3 is TGTGCCAGCAGCCGATATGGGGAACTCTACGAGCAGTACGTC.

The chain has TRBV2 and TRBJ2-5, with D uncertain. From germline, CDR1 is SNHLY and CDR2 FYNNEI. This CDR3 has 10 residues. Trimming took 6 bases from V and 6 from J, leaving 5 bases between them. In DNA, the CDR3 is TGTGCCAGCAGGCAAAAGACCCAGTACTTC. Translation gives CASRQKTQYF. The full variable domain, completed using reference TRBV2 and TRBJ2-5, is EPEVTQTPSHQVTQMGQEVILRCVPISNHLYFYWYRQILGQKVEFLVSFYNNEISEKSEIFDDQFSVERPDGSNFTLKIRSTKLEDSAMYFCASRQKTQYFGPGTRLLVL.

The chain couples TRBV9 to TRBJ2-2, with D perhaps matching TRBD1 (5 bases). This CDR3 is 15 amino acids long. The V gene lost 4 bases and the J gene lost 4 bases, with 14 bases spanning the gap. Germline-derived CDR1 and CDR2 are SGDLS and YYNGEE. The CDR3 region has the DNA TGTGCCAGCAGCCTTCTACAAGGGGCCACCGGGGAGCTGTTTTTT. Its protein product is CASSLLQGATGELFF.

The chain is built from TRBV5-1 and TRBJ2-5, with 11 nucleotides matching TRBD2. The CDR3 is 17 residues long. The V gene end was trimmed by 1 base and the J gene end by 5 bases; junction bases not matched to a gene: 10. The V gene's germline CDR1 is SGHRS and CDR2 YFSETQ. CDR3 nucleotide sequence: TGCGCCAGCAGCTTGAGTCCTAGCGGGGGGTCCCGGGAGACCCAGTACTTC. This codes for CASSLSPSGGSRETQYF.

J is TRBJ2-2 and V is TRBV6-6, with 12 bases lining up with TRBD2. V shed 5 bases, J shed 5 bases, and the junction held 9 bases outside the gene matches. The germline V gene encodes CDR1 MNHNY and CDR2 SVGAGI (reference sequence). The CDR3 has 17 amino acids. CDR3 coding DNA: TGTGCCAGCAGTCGCTCTAGCGGGGGGGCCGGGACCGGGGAGCTGTTTTTT. Encoded protein: CASSRSSGGAGTGELFF.

V and J are TRBV7-3 and TRBJ2-1; unclear D gene. The ends were cut back, 5 bases at V and 0 bases at J, with 17 bases in the middle. The CDR3 has 17 amino acids. Germline V gives CDR1 SGHTA, CDR2 FQGTGA. CDR3 sequence reads: CASSPQGLDPSYNEQFF. As DNA, the CDR3 is TGTGCCAGCAGCCCACAAGGCCTAGACCCCTCCTACAATGAGCAGTTCTTC.